This T cell receptor beta chain was obtained from a study of T-cell memory formation after mild COVID-19. TCRalpha and TCRbeta libraries used 5'RACE with constant-segment primers and UMIs. TCRdb ran MiXCR on the 5' RACE reads and lists one entry per CDR3 protein. The sample lists 450,000 to 650,000 distinct CDR3 sequences, roughly 22% seen once, with roughly 8.1% in the top ten. The CDR3 is 12 residues long. Deletions cut 6 bases from V and 6 bases from J, with 11 bases between. Study outcomes and limitations: CD4+ contracting clones were mainly CM and EM; CD8+ ones, EMRA.

Points on this clonotype: Antigen: not known.

J is TRBJ1-1 and V is TRBV12-3 or TRBV12-4; the D is unclear. The TCR originated in an adult woman who had mild COVID-19 (a few samples of this study predate the infection). Cell type and time point are not known. The sequenced sample was PBMCs or a T cell subset sorted from them (not recorded which). The CDR3: CASSLLVSEAFF. In DNA, the CDR3 is TGTGCCAGCAGCCTCCTTGTTTCTGAAGCTTTCTTT.